The 2 T cell receptor beta chains reported below all come from one sample, sequenced in a study of T cell clonality in common variable immunodeficiency (dated by TCRdb to between 2014 and 2017). Libraries were constructed by the immunoSEQ multiplex PCR assay. This immuneACCESS table, as held by TCRdb, lists in-frame sequences with V and J called but not all clones. Of the missing ones, under half trace to an unresolved V gene in checked studies; the others have no known cause. The table gives around 40,000 clones for this sample, with none occurring only once. The ten largest clones take up roughly 6% of the sample. Their target antigens are unknown. Broader findings and caveats from the paper: Fewer deletions and N-nucleotide insertions were reportedly observed in CVID TCRbeta sequences, and highly modified clones with 13 or more V deletions were reportedly absent from CVID TCRbeta sequences.

The sample taken for sequencing was peripheral blood mononuclear cells. The receptors shown here come from a human donor with common variable immunodeficiency.

As for this clone: The CDR3 end is not reached by the read, which stops 3 residues before it; the germline J gene fills it in. The V and J genes are TRBV19 and TRBJ1-6; possibly TRBD1 for D (6 bases). From germline, CDR1 is LNHDA and CDR2 SQIVND (reference sequence). Trimming shortened V by 7 bases and J by 5 bases, and 18 bases separated the two germline ends. The CDR3 is made up of 16 amino acids. The CDR3 loop reads CASNPFARDNNSPLHF. The DNA read from the CDR3 is TGTGCCAGTAACCCCTTCGCCCGGGACAATAATTCACCC.

This clone occurred many times. The read terminates 3 residues before the CDR3 end, so the remaining end is supplied by the germline J gene. The chain couples TRBV5-1 to TRBJ1-1, with D possibly matching TRBD1 (5 bases). Trimming took off 4 bases at V and 0 bases at J, with 10 bases between the two ends. Germline V lookup: CDR1 SGHRS, CDR2 YFSETQ. The CDR3 consists of 14 residues. CDR3 sequence: CASSRQGMNTEAFF. Incomplete CDR3 DNA: TGCGCCAGCAGCCGGCAGGGCATGAACACTGAA.